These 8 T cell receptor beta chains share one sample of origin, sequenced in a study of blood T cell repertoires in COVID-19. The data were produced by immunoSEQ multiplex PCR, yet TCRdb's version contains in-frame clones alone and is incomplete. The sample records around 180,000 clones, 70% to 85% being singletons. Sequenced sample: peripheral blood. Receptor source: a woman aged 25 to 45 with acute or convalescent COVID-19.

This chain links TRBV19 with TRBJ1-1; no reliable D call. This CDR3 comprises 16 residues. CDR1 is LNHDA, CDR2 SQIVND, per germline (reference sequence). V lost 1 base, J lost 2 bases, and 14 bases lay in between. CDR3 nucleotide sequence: TGTGCCAGTAGTATAGTGGGTTTGGGAGCCAACACTGAAGCTTTCTTT. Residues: CASSIVGLGANTEAFF.

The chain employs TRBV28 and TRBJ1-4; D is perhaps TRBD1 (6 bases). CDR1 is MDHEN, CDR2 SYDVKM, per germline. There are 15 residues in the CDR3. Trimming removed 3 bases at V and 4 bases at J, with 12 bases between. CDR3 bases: TGTGCCAGCAGTTTTCAACAGGGCATTAATGAAAAACTGTTTTTT. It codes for CASSFQQGINEKLFF.

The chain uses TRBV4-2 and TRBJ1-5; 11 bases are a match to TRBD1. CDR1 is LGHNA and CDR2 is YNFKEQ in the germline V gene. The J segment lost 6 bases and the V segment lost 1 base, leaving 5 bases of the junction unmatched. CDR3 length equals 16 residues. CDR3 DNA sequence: TGTGCCAGCAGCCAAGTTGGGACAGGGGGGTCTCAGCCCCAGCATTTT. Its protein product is CASSQVGTGGSQPQHF.

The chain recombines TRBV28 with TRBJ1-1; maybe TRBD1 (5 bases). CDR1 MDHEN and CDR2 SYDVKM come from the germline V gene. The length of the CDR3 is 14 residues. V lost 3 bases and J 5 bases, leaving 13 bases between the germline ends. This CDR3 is CASSLFGRDTEAFF. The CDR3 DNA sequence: TGTGCCAGCAGTTTGTTCGGCAGGGATACTGAAGCTTTCTTT.

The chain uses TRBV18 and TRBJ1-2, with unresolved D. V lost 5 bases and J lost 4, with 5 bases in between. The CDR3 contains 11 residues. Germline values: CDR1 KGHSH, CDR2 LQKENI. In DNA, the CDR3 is TGTGCCAGCTCAGAGTCCTATGGCTACACCTTC. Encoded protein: CASSESYGYTF.

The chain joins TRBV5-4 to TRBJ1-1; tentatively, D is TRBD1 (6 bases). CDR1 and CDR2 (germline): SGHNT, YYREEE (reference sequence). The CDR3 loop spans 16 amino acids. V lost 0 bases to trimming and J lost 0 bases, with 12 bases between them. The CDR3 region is CASSLAGGPLNTEAFF. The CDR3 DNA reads TGTGCCAGCAGCTTGGCGGGGGGGCCGCTGAACACTGAAGCTTTCTTT.

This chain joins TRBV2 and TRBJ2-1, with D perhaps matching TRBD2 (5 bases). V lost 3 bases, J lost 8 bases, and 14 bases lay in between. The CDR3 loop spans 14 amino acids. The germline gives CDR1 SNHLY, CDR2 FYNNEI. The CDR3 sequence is CASSDRRDKDEQFF. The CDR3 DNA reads TGTGCCAGCAGTGATAGACGGGATAAGGATGAGCAGTTCTTC.

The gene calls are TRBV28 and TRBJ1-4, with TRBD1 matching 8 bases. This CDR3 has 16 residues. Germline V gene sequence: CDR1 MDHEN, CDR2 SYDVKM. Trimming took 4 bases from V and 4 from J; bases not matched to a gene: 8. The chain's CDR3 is CASSSGQGIYNEKLFF. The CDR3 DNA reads TGTGCCAGCAGTTCCGGACAGGGTATTTATAATGAAAAACTGTTTTTT.